The 21 T cell receptor beta chains presented below share a single source sample, sequenced in a study of T cells in Graves' hyperthyroidism and ophthalmopathy. Template material for amplifying TCR beta CDR3 regions consisted of RNA transcripts. With the HTBI primer set, the TCR CDR3 went through a first round of RT-PCR. One entry per CDR3 protein, called by TCRdb with MiXCR from the multiplex PCR reads. The data show just under 750,000 distinct CDR3 sequences, around a third seen once. Sample: blood. All receptors derive from a woman aged 40 to 49 with Graves' hyperthyroidism.

The V call is TRBV9, the J call TRBJ1-2; D is possibly TRBD1 (5 bases). V dropped 4 bases and J dropped 8 bases, with 24 bases sitting between them. This CDR3 comprises 16 residues. Germline CDR1 SGDLS, CDR2 YYNGEE. The CDR3, as DNA: TGTGCCAGCAGCTCCCCCCGCGGGGGAATCTTGGAGGGCTACACCTTC. It codes for CASSSPRGGILEGYTF.

This clonotype occurred a few times. This chain links TRBV7-2 with TRBJ1-1; D may be TRBD1 (5 bases). Per the germline V gene, CDR1 is SGHTA and CDR2 is FQGNSA. Between the trimmed V and J ends, which lost 5 bases and 5 bases, there was a span of 12 bases. The CDR3 totals 13 residues. DNA for the CDR3: TGTGCCAGCAGCCAGACCAGGGCGACTGAAGCTTTCTTT. This sequence encodes CASSQTRATEAFF.

This chain connects TRBV4-2 to TRBJ1-2; 8 bases fit TRBD1. This CDR3 region has 14 residues. V lost 3 bases and J lost 1; bases outside the gene matches: 1. Germline CDR1 is LGHNA and CDR2 is YNFKEQ. CDR3 DNA: TGTGCCAGCAGCCAGGGACAGGATAACTATGGCTACACCTTC. It translates to CASSQGQDNYGYTF.

V usage is TRBV19 and J usage is TRBJ2-5, with 7 bases aligning to TRBD2. This CDR3 has 14 residues. After removal of 10 bases from V and 3 bases from J, the junction contained 11 bases not matched to a gene. Germline-derived CDR1 and CDR2 are LNHDA and SQIVND (reference sequence). The CDR3 protein is CATSLGGDEETQYF. In DNA, the CDR3 is TGTGCCACCTCCCTGGGGGGGGATGAAGAGACCCAGTACTTC.

This clonotype was picked up a small number of times. The genes are TRBV2 and TRBJ2-5; D might be TRBD1 (5 bases). Between the trimmed V and J ends, which lost 5 bases and 5 bases, there was a span of 9 bases. The CDR3 runs 12 residues. Germline CDR1 reads SNHLY; CDR2 reads FYNNEI. The CDR3 sequence is CASSTGPETQYF. CDR3 DNA: TGTGCCAGCAGTACAGGTCCTGAGACCCAGTACTTC.

This chain uses TRBV12-3 or TRBV12-4 with TRBJ1-2; 12 nucleotides line up with TRBD1. The junction had 5 bases not matched to a gene; V was cut back by 2 bases and J by 7 bases. CDR3 length equals 15 residues. This CDR3 is CASSLWGQGASGYTF. CDR3 bases: TGTGCCAGCAGTTTATGGGGACAGGGGGCATCTGGCTACACCTTC.

In its sample, this clonotype was seen many times. The V and J genes are TRBV10-3 and TRBJ1-4; TRBD1 matches 8 bases. The trim removed 3 bases at V and 8 bases at J, leaving 11 bases unmatched. Germline V lookup: CDR1 ENHRY, CDR2 SYGVKD. The CDR3 is 16 residues long. The CDR3 loop reads CAISDGTGKLREKLFF. DNA for the CDR3: TGTGCCATCAGTGATGGGACAGGCAAGTTGAGAGAAAAACTGTTTTTT.

This clonotype has at least ten counts. The chain couples TRBV7-6 to TRBJ1-3; no reliable D call. The CDR3 has 18 amino acids. CDR1 SGHVS and CDR2 FNYEAQ come from the germline V gene. With 4 bases removed from V and 4 bases from J, the gap between germline ends came to 23 bases. The CDR3 nucleotides are TGTGCCAGCAGCTCTGGATCTGACATGCACACTCGGGGAAACACCATATATTTT. This codes for CASSSGSDMHTRGNTIYF.

The chain couples TRBV20-1 to TRBJ1-3, with 10 bases fitting TRBD1. The CDR3 has 20 residues. V lost 0 bases to trimming and J lost 0 bases; unmatched junction nucleotides: 14. Germline values: CDR1 DFQATT, CDR2 SNEGSKA (reference sequence). This CDR3 reads CSARDLTSGTGENSGNTIYF. The CDR3 nucleotides are TGCAGTGCTAGAGATCTAACTAGCGGGACAGGGGAAAACTCTGGAAACACCATATATTTT.

Comments on this clonotype: The junction shows a germline mismatch at one end, possibly a read error. The gene calls are TRBV6-5 and TRBJ1-2; D call uncertain. CDR1 MNHEY and CDR2 SVGAGI come from the germline V gene. The CDR3 extends over 15 amino acids. The CDR3 nucleotides are TGTGCCAGCAGTTTAGCCTCCTCACGCCTGGGTGGCCACACCTTC. Residues: CASSLASSRLGGHTF.

This sequence joins TRBV4-3 and TRBJ1-5; D is unclear. Trimming left V 0 bases short and J 0 bases short, with 9 bases between. This CDR3 contains 16 residues. Germline CDR1 is LGHNA and CDR2 is YSLEER. CDR3 region: CASSQESGHSNQPQHF. The CDR3, as DNA: TGCGCCAGCAGCCAAGAATCCGGGCATAGCAATCAGCCCCAGCATTTT.

This clonotype occurred many times. The chain links TRBV7-9 to TRBJ1-5; no firm D call. The CDR3 covers 12 residues. V was clipped by 5 bases and J by 5 bases, with 7 bases between them. Per germline, CDR1 SEHNR and CDR2 FQNEAQ (reference sequence). CDR3 sequence reads: CASSLRYQPQHF. The CDR3 DNA sequence: TGTGCCAGCAGCCTCAGATATCAGCCCCAGCATTTT.

In its sample, this clonotype was seen many times. The chain has TRBV7-9 and TRBJ2-5; no definite D call. The V end was cut by 5 bases, the J end by 7 bases, with 17 bases between. The CDR3 contains 14 residues. Per the germline V gene, CDR1 is SEHNR and CDR2 is FQNEAQ (reference sequence). The CDR3 reads CASSPSEPSATQYF. The CDR3 DNA is TGTGCCAGCAGCCCTTCGGAGCCATCCGCGACCCAGTACTTC.

Many counts were recorded for this clonotype. The chain couples TRBV19 to TRBJ1-1, with a weak D call TRBD1 (5 bases). Germline CDR1 and CDR2: LNHDA and SQIVND (reference sequence). The CDR3 consists of 14 residues. The germline V and J ends were trimmed by 6 bases and 3 bases, with 14 bases remaining between them. CDR3 amino acids: CASRRRTGDTEAFF. CDR3 sequence (DNA): TGTGCCAGTAGGAGACGGACGGGGGACACTGAAGCTTTCTTT. Combining the CDR3 with reference TRBV19 and TRBJ1-1 gives the whole variable domain DGGITQSPKYLFRKEGQNVTLSCEQNLNHDAMYWYRQDPGQGLRLIYYSQIVNDFQKGDIAEGYSVSREKKESFPLTVTSAQKNPTAFYLCASRRRTGDTEAFFGQGTRLTVV.

The chain combines TRBV11-1 with TRBJ2-5; the D is unclear. Germline values: CDR1 SGHAT, CDR2 FQDESV (reference sequence). V lost 0 bases to trimming and J lost 3 bases, with 8 bases between them. The length of the CDR3 is 14 residues. The CDR3 nucleotides read TGTGCCAGCAGCTTAGCTCGACGGAAAGAGACCCAGTACTTC. It translates to CASSLARRKETQYF. Filled out from reference TRBV11-1 and TRBJ2-5, the complete variable domain reads EAEVAQSPRYKITEKSQAVAFWCDPISGHATLYWYRQILGQGPELLVQFQDESVVDDSQLPKDRFSAERLKGVDSTLKIQPAELGDSAMYLCASSLARRKETQYFGPGTRLLVL.

This clonotype showed up many times. The V call is TRBV7-9, the J call TRBJ2-7; 7 nucleotides agree with TRBD2. Germline assignment: CDR1 SEHNR and CDR2 FQNEAQ (reference sequence). The V segment lost 1 base and the J segment 1 base; nucleotides outside the gene matches: 4. The CDR3 consists of 15 residues. CDR3 region: CASSLGTSASYEQYF. CDR3 coding DNA: TGTGCCAGCAGCTTAGGGACTAGTGCATCCTACGAGCAGTACTTC. Full variable domain (outside the CDR3, taken from reference TRBV7-9 and TRBJ2-7): DTGVSQNPRHKITKRGQNVTFRCDPISEHNRLYWYRQTLGQGPEFLTYFQNEAQLEKSRLLSDRFSAERPKGSFSTLEIQRTEQGDSAMYLCASSLGTSASYEQYFGPGTRLTVT.

This clonotype showed up many times. The chain carries TRBV20-1 and TRBJ1-5, with 7 bases that match TRBD1. V lost 5 bases to trimming and J lost 3 bases; unmatched junction nucleotides: 10. Germline-derived CDR1 and CDR2 are DFQATT and SNEGSKA (reference sequence). The CDR3 totals 15 residues. The CDR3, as DNA: TGCAGTGCTTCCGACAGGGCGGGAGACAATCAGCCCCAGCATTTT. Its protein is CSASDRAGDNQPQHF.

J is TRBJ1-6 and V is TRBV12-3 or TRBV12-4; the match to TRBD1 covers 7 bases. The CDR3 has 14 residues. V lost 6 bases and J lost 7; bases outside the gene matches: 6. The CDR3 nucleotides are TGTGCCAGCAGGGAGCAGGGGGAGAATTCACCCCTCCACTTT. Translation: CASREQGENSPLHF.

The V gene is TRBV20-1, the J gene TRBJ2-1; 12 bases align to TRBD2. The J call is uncertain, as TRBJ2-7 better fits the DNA end. This CDR3 contains 16 residues. CDR1 is DFQATT and CDR2 is SNEGSKA in the germline V gene (reference sequence). CDR3: CSARDRTSGIYNEQYF. The CDR3, as DNA: TGCAGTGCTAGAGACAGGACTAGCGGGATCTACAATGAGCAGTACTTC.

To note about this clonotype: A much bigger clone sits one base away, suggesting this may be a read error. This chain links TRBV20-1 with TRBJ1-5; D call uncertain. Germline V gene lookup returns CDR1 DFQATT and CDR2 SNEGSKA (reference sequence). The CDR3 totals 12 residues. DNA of the CDR3: TGCAGTGCCTCGCGCCTTAATCAGCCCCGGCATTTT. The encoded protein is CSASRLNQPRHF.

The sample holds many counts of this clonotype. The chain recombines TRBV6-5 with TRBJ1-6; unclear D gene. This CDR3 has 14 residues. The germline CDR1 and CDR2 sequences are MNHEY and SVGAGI. Trimming removed 3 bases from V and 7 bases from J, with 10 bases in between. The CDR3 DNA is TGTGCCAGCAGTTATCGAGCGGGGAATTCACCCCTCCACTTT. Its translation: CASSYRAGNSPLHF.